The 4 T cell receptor beta chains listed next were all sequenced from one sample in a study of T-cell reconstitution after alpha-beta-depleted transplantation in children. The authors prepared the TCRbeta library with unique molecular identifiers. TCRdb processed the PCR reads anew with MiXCR; each CDR3 protein has one entry. The sample has fewer than 250,000 distinct CDR3 sequences; just under 8.5% are singletons. The starting material was PBMCs, mostly from graft donor cells, obtained 180 days after TCRalphabeta/CD19-depleted stem cell transplant. These receptors all come from a male patient aged 5 to 17 who had a stem cell transplant for acute lymphoblastic leukemia, so the T cells may come from the graft donor.

This clonotype was counted at least ten times. The CDR3 reads CASSLEPVLYPSTDTQYF. In DNA, the CDR3 is TGCGCCAGCAGCCTGGAGCCAGTACTTTACCCTAGCACAGATACGCAGTATTTT. The chain carries TRBV5-1 and TRBJ2-3; no clear D gene. Germline V CDR1 and CDR2: SGHRS, YFSETQ. The CDR3 runs to 18 residues. Trimming left V 4 bases short and J 0 bases short, with 21 bases between.

The table lists this clonotype with many counts. The rearrangement uses TRBV5-1 and TRBJ2-1; D is uncertain. The V gene lost 4 bases and the J gene lost 0 bases, with 17 bases spanning the gap. This CDR3 has 17 residues. Germline V CDR1 and CDR2: SGHRS, YFSETQ. CDR3 in amino acids: CASSAWDGVSSYNEQFF. CDR3 nucleotide sequence: TGCGCCAGCAGCGCGTGGGATGGGGTTAGCTCCTACAATGAGCAGTTCTTC.

This clonotype was seen repeatedly, ten times or more. The V call is TRBV12-3 or TRBV12-4, the J call TRBJ2-1; 8 bases match TRBD1. CDR3 length: 16 residues. V dropped 0 bases and J dropped 5; count of bases not matched to a gene: 6. The CDR3 region is CASSLAQGQGDNEQFF. In DNA, the CDR3 is TGTGCCAGCAGTTTAGCGCAAGGACAGGGAGACAATGAGCAGTTCTTC.

This clonotype was counted many times. The genes are TRBV7-8 and TRBJ1-5, with D uncertain. The CDR3 has 16 amino acids. The germline V gene has CDR1 SGHVS and CDR2 FQNEAQ. Trimming cost V 7 bases and J 4 bases, with 20 bases left between them. The CDR3 is CASTPVPDRWNQPQHF. In nucleotides, the CDR3 is TGTGCCAGCACCCCGGTCCCCGACCGCTGGAATCAGCCCCAGCATTTT.